The 7 T cell receptor beta chains below come from one sample, sequenced in a study of blood T cell repertoires in COVID-19. Assay: immunoSEQ multiplex PCR; the TCRdb copy retains only in-frame clones and omits some. The top ten hold 3.5% to 4.5% of the sample, which has 60,000 to 65,000 clones, approximately 88% seen once. Sequencing used peripheral blood. The receptors come from a man aged 45 to 65 with active COVID-19.

This chain connects TRBV27 to TRBJ2-5; 9 bases fit TRBD2. Germline V gene data show CDR1 as MNHEY and CDR2 as SMNVEV (reference sequence). J gave up 5 bases and V 10 bases, and 8 bases lay outside the gene matches. This CDR3 spans 13 amino acids. Here the CDR3 DNA reads TGTGCCACCTCCGTTGCGGGAGGGGAGACCCAGTACTTC. Translated, it gives CATSVAGGETQYF.

The J gene is TRBJ2-3, the V gene TRBV25-1, with 10 bases fitting TRBD1. Germline CDR1 is MGHDK and CDR2 is SYGVNS. The CDR3 consists of 16 residues. The J segment lost 2 bases and the V segment lost 3 bases, leaving 5 bases of the junction unmatched. This chain's CDR3 is CASSELGTGDTDTQYF. CDR3 coding DNA: TGTGCCAGCAGTGAGTTAGGGACAGGGGACACAGATACGCAGTATTTT.

The chain employs TRBV27 and TRBJ1-3, with 9 bases identical to TRBD1. Germline lookup yields CDR1 MNHEY and CDR2 SMNVEV (reference sequence). The CDR3 length is 17 residues. J was trimmed by 4 bases and V by 7 bases; bases with no gene match: 14. CDR3 protein: CASTSFSGQGAGNTIYF. The CDR3 DNA sequence: TGTGCCAGCACCTCCTTTTCGGGACAGGGAGCGGGAAACACCATATATTTT.

The V call is TRBV7-9, the J call TRBJ1-1; 7 positions match TRBD1. The germline CDR1 and CDR2 sequences are SEHNR and FQNEAQ (reference sequence). CDR3 size: 14 residues. After removal of 6 bases from V and 0 bases from J, the junction contained 4 bases not matched to a gene. The CDR3 sequence: CASSYQGVNTEAFF. CDR3 coding DNA: TGTGCCAGCAGTTATCAGGGGGTGAACACTGAAGCTTTCTTT.

The V call is TRBV7-9, the J call TRBJ1-2; D uncertain. CDR1 is SEHNR and CDR2 is FQNEAQ in the germline V gene (reference sequence). This CDR3 has 14 residues. V lost 5 bases to trimming and J lost 0 bases, with 10 bases between them. CDR3 amino acids: CASSLLNSNYGYTF. The CDR3 coding sequence is TGTGCCAGCAGCCTTCTGAACTCTAACTATGGCTACACCTTC.

This clone showed up just once. The CDR3 coding sequence is TGCGCCAGCAGCCCCCTGGGACTAGCGGGACAAGAGACCCAGTACTTC. It is translated as CASSPLGLAGQETQYF. This chain uses TRBV5-1 with TRBJ2-5, with 13 bases lining up with TRBD2. The CDR3 loop spans 16 amino acids. Germline trimming cut 4 bases from V and 2 bases from J; bases unmatched to any gene: 5. The germline CDR1 and CDR2 sequences are SGHRS and YFSETQ.

The chain is built from TRBV5-1 and TRBJ2-7; D is possibly TRBD2 (6 bases). The V gene lost 0 bases and the J gene lost 1 base, with 14 bases spanning the gap. Germline values: CDR1 SGHRS, CDR2 YFSETQ. The CDR3 has 16 residues. The CDR3 nucleotides are TGCGCCAGCAGCTTGGCCAGGAGCGGGTCTTCCTACGAGCAGTACTTC. Residues: CASSLARSGSSYEQYF.